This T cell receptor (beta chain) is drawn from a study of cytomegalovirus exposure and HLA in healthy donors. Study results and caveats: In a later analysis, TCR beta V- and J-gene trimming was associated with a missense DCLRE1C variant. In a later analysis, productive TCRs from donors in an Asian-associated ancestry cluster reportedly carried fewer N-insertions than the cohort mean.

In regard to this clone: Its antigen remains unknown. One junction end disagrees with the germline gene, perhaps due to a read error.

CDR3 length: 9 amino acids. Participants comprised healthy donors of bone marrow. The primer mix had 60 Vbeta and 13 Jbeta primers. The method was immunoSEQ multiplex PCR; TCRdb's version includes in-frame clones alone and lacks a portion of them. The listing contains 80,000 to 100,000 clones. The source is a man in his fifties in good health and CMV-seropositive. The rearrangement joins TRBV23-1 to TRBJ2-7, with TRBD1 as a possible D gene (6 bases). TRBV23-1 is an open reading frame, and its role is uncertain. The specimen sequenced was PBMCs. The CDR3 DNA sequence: TGCGCCAGCAGCATACAGGGACGCTTC. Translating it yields CASSIQGRF.